The T cell receptor (beta chain) under discussion was sequenced for a study of cytomegalovirus exposure and HLA in healthy donors. Study results and caveats: Analyzed later, most CMV-associated TCR beta chains appeared HLA-restricted. In a later analysis, TCR beta V- and J-gene trimming was associated with a missense DCLRE1C variant. Earlier results showed most TCR beta V segments being productive about 90% or about 30% of the time. Roughly even sequencing depth across donors was the assumption behind the presence/absence analyses.

The PCR contained 60 Vbeta and 13 Jbeta primers. The assay was immunoSEQ multiplex PCR, and TCRdb's table has in-frame clones only and misses some. The sample yields about 130,000 clones, of which the top ten take up about 2.1%. About this clone: What it recognizes is unknown.

J gave up 0 bases and V 3 bases, and 3 bases lay outside the gene matches. This CDR3 spans 17 amino acids. Looked up from germline, CDR1 is SNHLY and CDR2 is FYNNEI. The chain couples TRBV2 to TRBJ2-6, with 9 nucleotides matching TRBD1. This receptor was obtained from an older woman in good health and CMV-seronegative. Sequenced sample: PBMCs. Here the CDR3 reads CASSDVTGGSGANVLTF. The CDR3 DNA is TGTGCCAGCAGTGATGTGACAGGGGGCTCTGGGGCCAACGTCCTGACTTTC. The variable domain in full, with the rest retrieved from reference TRBV2 and TRBJ2-6, is EPEVTQTPSHQVTQMGQEVILRCVPISNHLYFYWYRQILGQKVEFLVSFYNNEISEKSEIFDDQFSVERPDGSNFTLKIRSTKLEDSAMYFCASSDVTGGSGANVLTFGAGSRLTVL.